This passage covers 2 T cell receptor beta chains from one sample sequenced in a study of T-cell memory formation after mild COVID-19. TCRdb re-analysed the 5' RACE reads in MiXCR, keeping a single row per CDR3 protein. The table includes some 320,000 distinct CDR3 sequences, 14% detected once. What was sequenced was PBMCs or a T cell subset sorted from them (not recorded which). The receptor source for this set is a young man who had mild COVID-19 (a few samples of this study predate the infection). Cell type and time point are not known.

The CDR3 DNA sequence: TGTGCCAGCAGCCTGACGGGCAGGACAGATACGCAGTATTTT. It specifies CASSLTGRTDTQYF. The chain employs TRBV4-2 and TRBJ2-3; D remains unclear. This CDR3 is 14 amino acids long. V was trimmed by 4 bases and J by 3 bases, leaving 11 bases between them. Germline assignment: CDR1 LGHNA and CDR2 YNFKEQ.

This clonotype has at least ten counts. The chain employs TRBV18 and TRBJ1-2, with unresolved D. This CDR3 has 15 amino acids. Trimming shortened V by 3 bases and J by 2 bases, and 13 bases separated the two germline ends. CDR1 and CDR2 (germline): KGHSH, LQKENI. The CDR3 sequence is CASSPPMMPNYGYTF. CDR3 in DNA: TGTGCCAGCTCACCTCCGATGATGCCCAACTATGGCTACACCTTC.